These 9 T cell receptor beta chains share one sample of origin, sequenced in a study of blood T cell repertoires in COVID-19 (TCRdb year 2020). Library prep was done by the immunoSEQ multiplex PCR assay. Imported from immuneACCESS, the table was reduced by TCRdb to in-frame sequences with V and J called. These copies leave out some clones; in studies compared against another copy, an unresolved V gene accounts for under half, and the cause of the remainder is not known. The sample table shows under 75,000 clones, and around 70% are seen once. Roughly a fifth of the sample comes from the top ten. Sequenced input: peripheral blood. All receptors derive from a man aged 60 to 75 with acute or convalescent COVID-19.

The V gene is TRBV7-8, the J gene TRBJ2-5; maybe TRBD2 (6 bases). Germline CDR1 SGHVS, CDR2 FQNEAQ. This CDR3 region has 14 residues. Trimming took off 0 bases at V and 5 bases at J, with 10 bases between the two ends. The DNA of the CDR3 is TGTGCCAGCAGCTTAGCTTTGAGCGGGGAGACCCAGTACTTC. Amino acids: CASSLALSGETQYF.

V usage is TRBV3-1 (or the pseudogene TRBV3-2) and J usage is TRBJ2-1, with TRBD2 as a possible D gene (6 bases). Germline V gene lookup returns CDR1 LGHDT and CDR2 YNNKEL (reference sequence). This CDR3 contains 16 residues. Trimming pared 6 bases from V and 6 bases from J, leaving 21 bases between. This CDR3 reads CASSQTTGTATNEQFF. The CDR3 bases are TGTGCCAGCAGTCAAACAACCGGGACTGCAACCAATGAGCAGTTCTTC.

The chain has TRBV7-8 and TRBJ2-5, with D unclear. Trimming left V 2 bases short and J 4 bases short, with 11 bases between. Per the germline V gene, CDR1 is SGHVS and CDR2 is FQNEAQ. The CDR3 contains 14 residues. The CDR3 spells CASSLMPSGETQYF. CDR3 bases: TGTGCCAGCAGCTTAATGCCATCAGGAGAGACCCAGTACTTC.

The chain uses TRBV11-2 and TRBJ2-7; D is uncertain. The length of the CDR3 is 13 residues. From germline, CDR1 is SGHAT and CDR2 FQNNGV. The V end lost 1 base, the J end lost 6 bases, and 10 bases lay between the germline ends. The CDR3 DNA sequence: TGTGCCAGCAGCTTAGTTCAGGTTCTCGAGCAGTACTTC. Protein: CASSLVQVLEQYF.

The chain carries TRBV30 and TRBJ1-5, with 8 positions matching TRBD1. The CDR3 extends over 14 amino acids. The V segment lost 2 bases and the J segment 5 bases; nucleotides outside the gene matches: 5. Germline assignment: CDR1 GTSNPN and CDR2 SVGIG (reference sequence). In DNA form, the CDR3 reads TGTGCCTGGAGTAACAGGGGGAGTTATCAGCCCCAGCATTTT. Protein product: CAWSNRGSYQPQHF.

As to this clone: The junction departs from the called germline gene at one end, perhaps through a read error. V gene TRBV14 combines with J gene TRBJ2-2, with TRBD1 as a possible D gene (6 bases). This CDR3 contains 13 residues. Germline-derived CDR1 and CDR2 are SGHDN and FVKESK. This CDR3 is CASSQLYRGGLFF. The DNA of the CDR3 is TGTGCCAGCAGCCAACTCTACAGAGGGGGGCTGTTTTTT.

The chain employs TRBV20-1 and TRBJ2-3; the match to TRBD1 covers 9 bases. Trimming at V came to 3 bases and at J to 2 bases, leaving 6 bases not matched to a gene. CDR3 length: 15 amino acids. Per the germline V gene, CDR1 is DFQATT and CDR2 is SNEGSKA (reference sequence). The CDR3 loop is CSASLGQGFTDTQYF. The CDR3 DNA sequence: TGCAGTGCTAGTCTGGGACAGGGTTTCACAGATACGCAGTATTTT.

V is TRBV6-5 and J is TRBJ1-1; D is undetermined. The CDR3 length is 13 residues. CDR1 and CDR2 from the germline V gene are MNHEY and SVGAGI. Trimming stripped 4 bases from V and 7 bases from J, with 13 bases between. CDR3 bases: TGTGCCAGCAGTTCGAAACCAGCGAGTGAAGCTTTCTTT. This sequence encodes CASSSKPASEAFF.

The table lists this clone with a few counts. The CDR3 DNA sequence: TGTGCCAGCTCACCCTTAGCGGGGCCGAACACCGGGGAGCTGTTTTTT. This encodes CASSPLAGPNTGELFF. The V gene is TRBV18, the J gene TRBJ2-2, with 8 bases fitting TRBD2. The CDR3 is 16 residues long. The germline CDR1 and CDR2 sequences are KGHSH and LQKENI. V dropped 3 bases and J dropped 0; count of bases not matched to a gene: 3. The variable domain in full, with the rest retrieved from reference TRBV18 and TRBJ2-2, is NAGVMQNPRHLVRRRGQEARLRCSPMKGHSHVYWYRQLPEEGLKFMVYLQKENIIDESGMPKERFSAEFPKEGPSILRIQQVVRGDSAAYFCASSPLAGPNTGELFFGEGSRLTVL.